The next 29 T cell receptor beta chains were all read from a single sample in a study of T-cell memory formation after mild COVID-19. TCRdb used MiXCR to reprocess the 5' RACE reads, holding one entry per CDR3 protein. The sample holds hundreds of thousands of distinct CDR3 sequences, 25% to 30% seen once. The source material was PBMCs or a T cell subset sorted from them (not recorded which). Source of these receptors: an adult woman who had mild COVID-19 (a few samples of this study predate the infection). Cell type and time point are not known.

A word on this clonotype: The junction and the germline gene differ at one end; a read error may be behind it. This chain uses TRBV5-1 with TRBJ2-2; D not resolved. Germline V gene lookup returns CDR1 SGHRS and CDR2 YFSETQ. The CDR3 totals 14 residues. The CDR3 loop is CASSFVMPTRELFF. CDR3 coding DNA: TGCGCCAGCAGCTTCGTTATGCCCACCAGGGAGCTGTTTTTT.

The J gene is TRBJ2-1, the V gene TRBV24-1; D not resolved. The germline V and J ends were trimmed by 4 bases and 7 bases, with 10 bases remaining between them. CDR3 length: 13 residues. Germline V CDR1 and CDR2: KGHDR, SFDVKD. The CDR3 sequence is CATSDSNLNEQFF. CDR3 sequence (DNA): TGTGCCACCAGTGACTCCAACCTGAATGAGCAGTTCTTC.

A few counts support this clonotype. The V and J genes are TRBV20-1 and TRBJ2-7, with 7 nucleotides matching TRBD1. Germline CDR1 DFQATT, CDR2 SNEGSKA (reference sequence). The length of the CDR3 is 15 residues. The trim removed 0 bases at V and 3 bases at J, leaving 8 bases unmatched. The CDR3 nucleotides read TGCAGTGCTAGAGATCAAGAGACAGGGTTCTACGAGCAGTACTTC. Its translation: CSARDQETGFYEQYF.

The V and J genes are TRBV30 and TRBJ1-1; unclear D gene. CDR1 is GTSNPN and CDR2 is SVGIG in the germline V gene (reference sequence). Trimming shortened V by 5 bases and J by 4 bases, and 14 bases separated the two germline ends. CDR3 length: 13 residues. The CDR3 bases are TGTGCCTGGCTAAAGGGCGGGCGCACTGAAGCTTTCTTT. Protein product: CAWLKGGRTEAFF.

In its sample, this clonotype was seen a few times. The chain uses TRBV4-3 and TRBJ2-2, with 9 positions matching TRBD2. The germline gives CDR1 LGHNA, CDR2 YSLEER. V was clipped by 1 base and J by 2 bases; unmatched bases: 8. This CDR3 is built from 18 residues. The CDR3 is CASSQVVMREGNTGELFF. CDR3 nucleotides: TGCGCCAGCAGCCAAGTAGTAATGCGGGAGGGAAACACCGGGGAGCTGTTTTTT.

This clonotype was seen ten or more times. The rearrangement uses TRBV5-4 and TRBJ2-7; no definite D call. V was pared by 0 bases and J by 2 bases, with 3 bases between. CDR3 length equals 12 residues. Per germline, CDR1 SGHNT and CDR2 YYREEE (reference sequence). The CDR3 region has the DNA TGTGCCAGCAGCTTGGAAGCCTACGAGCAGTACTTC. This encodes CASSLEAYEQYF.

There are a few counts of this clonotype. The genes are TRBV29-1 and TRBJ2-2; D is unresolved. This CDR3 is 13 amino acids long. With 2 bases removed from V and 5 bases from J, the gap between germline ends came to 9 bases. From germline, CDR1 is SQVTM and CDR2 ANQGSEA. The CDR3 reads CSVEMVATGELFF. The DNA of the CDR3 is TGCAGCGTTGAAATGGTAGCAACCGGGGAGCTGTTTTTT.

This clonotype was picked up one time. The rearrangement links TRBV10-3 to TRBJ2-3, with 7 bases fitting TRBD1. The CDR3 sequence is 14 residues long. J lost 3 bases, V lost 6 bases, and 6 bases had no gene match. From germline, CDR1 is ENHRY and CDR2 SYGVKD. For the CDR3, the DNA is TGTGCCATCAGGGGACAGTCGAAGACAGATACGCAGTATTTT. Translating it yields CAIRGQSKTDTQYF.

This clonotype came up a few times. CDR3 sequence: CASSLELAGIGNEQFF. CDR3 in DNA: TGCGCCAGCAGCTTGGAACTAGCGGGGATCGGAAATGAGCAGTTCTTC. V and J are TRBV5-1 and TRBJ2-1, with 10 bases aligning to TRBD2. Germline V gene sequence: CDR1 SGHRS, CDR2 YFSETQ. V lost 0 bases to trimming and J lost 7 bases; unmatched junction nucleotides: 7. CDR3 length equals 16 residues.

The gene calls are TRBV5-1 and TRBJ2-7; D uncertain. With 6 bases removed from V and 4 bases from J, the gap between germline ends came to 8 bases. CDR3 length: 11 residues. CDR1 and CDR2 (germline): SGHRS, YFSETQ. The DNA of the CDR3 is TGCGCCAGCAAGTTAGGGTACGAGCAGTACGTC. Encoded protein: CASKLGYEQYV.

This clonotype was detected only a few times. The genes are TRBV24-1 and TRBJ2-7; the D is unclear. V lost 5 bases and J lost 6, with 13 bases in between. The CDR3 totals 13 residues. CDR1 is KGHDR and CDR2 is SFDVKD in the germline V gene. As DNA, the CDR3 is TGTGCCACCAGTGCCCCGACACCTTCCGAGCAGTACTTC. Its translation: CATSAPTPSEQYF.

This clonotype has more than one count but fewer than ten. This chain links TRBV4-2 with TRBJ2-7; D possibly corresponds to TRBD2 (5 bases). CDR1 LGHNA and CDR2 YNFKEQ come from the germline V gene. V gave up 0 bases and J gave up 6 bases, with 15 bases separating them. This CDR3 has 15 amino acids. This CDR3 is CASSQDGRPSGEQYF. CDR3 nucleotides: TGTGCCAGCAGCCAAGATGGGAGACCCTCGGGCGAGCAGTACTTC.

The chain uses TRBV29-1 and TRBJ2-1; 16 bases align to TRBD2. Germline-derived CDR1 and CDR2 are SQVTM and ANQGSEA. This CDR3 region has 16 residues. The V segment lost 4 bases and the J segment 7 bases; nucleotides outside the gene matches: 7. The CDR3 DNA is TGCAGCGTTGTATTCGGGACTAGCGGGAGGGGAAATGAGCAGTTCTTC. Protein: CSVVFGTSGRGNEQFF.

This clonotype has a count of ten or more. The chain carries TRBV19 and TRBJ2-3, with D possibly TRBD2 on 6 matching bases. Trimming stripped 6 bases from V and 2 bases from J, with 15 bases between. The CDR3 is made up of 15 amino acids. Germline V gives CDR1 LNHDA, CDR2 SQIVND (reference sequence). CDR3 in DNA: TGTGCCAGTAGCGCACCCGGGAGCCCCACAGATACGCAGTATTTT. Encoded protein: CASSAPGSPTDTQYF. Full variable domain (rest looked up from reference TRBV19 and TRBJ2-3): DGGITQSPKYLFRKEGQNVTLSCEQNLNHDAMYWYRQDPGQGLRLIYYSQIVNDFQKGDIAEGYSVSREKKESFPLTVTSAQKNPTAFYLCASSAPGSPTDTQYFGPGTRLTVL.

This clonotype was detected only a few times. This rearrangement joins TRBV12-3 or TRBV12-4 to TRBJ1-6; D remains ambiguous. The CDR3 has 14 amino acids. Trimming took 8 bases from V and 0 from J, leaving 8 bases between them. CDR3 in amino acids: CASRQHSYNSPLHF. CDR3 coding DNA: TGTGCCAGCCGTCAACACTCCTATAATTCACCCCTCCACTTT.

This clonotype came up many times. The chain uses TRBV5-1 and TRBJ2-1; D might be TRBD2 (7 bases). Trimming stripped 0 bases from V and 8 bases from J, with 15 bases between. This CDR3 comprises 15 residues. From germline, CDR1 is SGHRS and CDR2 YFSETQ. The CDR3 region is CASSLDGGAGDEQFF. The CDR3 nucleotides read TGCGCCAGCAGCTTGGATGGGGGGGCAGGGGATGAGCAGTTCTTC.

This chain links TRBV7-9 with TRBJ2-5; D is perhaps TRBD1 (5 bases). The V end lost 5 bases, the J end lost 1 base, and 11 bases lay between the germline ends. Per germline, CDR1 SEHNR and CDR2 FQNEAQ (reference sequence). The CDR3 runs to 14 residues. CDR3 nucleotide sequence: TGTGCCAGCAGCCCAGGGATTACCCAAGAGACCCAGTACTTC. Protein product: CASSPGITQETQYF.

A single count supports this clonotype. This rearrangement joins TRBV5-1 to TRBJ2-1, with D unresolved. V was trimmed by 3 bases and J by 0 bases, leaving 19 bases between them. The CDR3 is 18 residues long. The germline CDR1 and CDR2 sequences are SGHRS and YFSETQ. The DNA for the CDR3 is TGCGCCAGCAGCTCACTCGAAGCCCTCGGAAGCTCCTACAATGAGCAGTTCTTC. It codes for CASSSLEALGSSYNEQFF.

This clonotype was recorded a few times. The chain combines TRBV21-1 with TRBJ1-5; the listed D gene, TRBD1, was not tested against the DNA. TRBV21-1 is marked as a pseudogene. The CDR3 sequence is 15 residues long. The chain's CDR3 is CASSAKTGGGKPQHF. The CDR3, as DNA: TGTGCCAGCAGCGCTAAGACAGGGGGCGGCAAGCCCCAGCATTTT.

This clonotype was seen a few times. The DNA of the CDR3 is TGTGCCAGCAGCTTCTGGACAGGGGAGGACTATGGCTACACCTTC. Translating gives CASSFWTGEDYGYTF. This rearrangement joins TRBV7-9 to TRBJ1-2, with 9 nucleotides matching TRBD1. With V trimmed by 3 bases and J by 3 bases, 5 bases remained unmatched. Looked up from germline, CDR1 is SEHNR and CDR2 is FQNEAQ (reference sequence). The CDR3 has 15 amino acids.

V usage is TRBV10-3 and J usage is TRBJ2-5; D is possibly TRBD1 or TRBD2 (6 bases each). This CDR3 comprises 13 residues. The V and J ends lost 4 bases and 2 bases respectively, with 8 bases between them. The germline V gene encodes CDR1 ENHRY and CDR2 SYGVKD. The CDR3 reads CAISAGAQETQYF. The CDR3 nucleotides are TGTGCCATCAGTGCGGGGGCTCAAGAGACCCAGTACTTC.

The chain employs TRBV6-2 or TRBV6-3 and TRBJ1-2; no clear D gene. The CDR3 has 14 residues. Germline V gene data show CDR1 as MNHEY and CDR2 as SVGEGT. With 0 bases removed from V and 8 bases from J, the gap between germline ends came to 13 bases. CDR3 in DNA: TGTGCCAGCAGTTACTCGAGTGCAGGTGGCGGCTACACCTTC. Protein: CASSYSSAGGGYTF.

The J gene is TRBJ1-2, the V gene TRBV27, with D possibly matching TRBD1 (6 bases). The CDR3 spans 14 residues. Germline loops: CDR1 MNHEY, CDR2 SMNVEV (reference sequence). The V gene lost 6 bases and the J gene lost 2 bases, with 13 bases spanning the gap. CDR3 nucleotides: TGTGCCAGCAGCGGCCTACAGGGAAACTATGGCTACACCTTC. It translates to CASSGLQGNYGYTF.

This CDR3 is CASSPTSGRRSYEQYF. The DNA for the CDR3 is TGTGCCAGCAGCCCCACTAGCGGGAGGAGATCCTACGAGCAGTACTTC. This rearrangement joins TRBV27 to TRBJ2-7, with 12 bases lining up with TRBD2. V was clipped by 6 bases and J by 1 base; unmatched bases: 7. The germline V gene encodes CDR1 MNHEY and CDR2 SMNVEV (reference sequence). This CDR3 is 16 amino acids long.

This clonotype was recorded a few times. The CDR3 sequence: CASSLDPTAKLEAFF. DNA for the CDR3: TGTGCCAGCAGCTTGGACCCGACAGCCAAACTTGAAGCTTTCTTT. The chain couples TRBV5-4 to TRBJ1-1; perhaps TRBD1 as D (5 bases). Trimming removed 0 bases from V and 7 bases from J, with 16 bases in between. The CDR3 extends over 15 amino acids. The germline CDR1 and CDR2 sequences are SGHNT and YYREEE (reference sequence).

The rearrangement joins TRBV9 to TRBJ2-7, with D perhaps TRBD1 (6 bases). This CDR3 comprises 13 residues. CDR1 is SGDLS, CDR2 YYNGEE, per germline. V lost 4 bases and J 0 bases, leaving 8 bases between the germline ends. CDR3 in amino acids: CASSPGDSYEQYF. The CDR3 DNA is TGTGCCAGCAGCCCAGGGGACTCCTACGAGCAGTACTTC.

There are a few counts of this clonotype. The V gene is TRBV4-3, the J gene TRBJ2-1; 11 bases map to TRBD2. V dropped 3 bases and J dropped 9; count of bases not matched to a gene: 7. Germline assignment: CDR1 LGHNA and CDR2 YSLEER. The CDR3 spans 15 residues. CDR3 bases: TGCGCCAGCAGCCACGTAGCGGGAGGGCCCGGTGAGCAGTTCTTC. It specifies CASSHVAGGPGEQFF.

The chain carries TRBV29-1 and TRBJ2-5, with D possibly being TRBD2 (5 bases). V lost 7 bases and J 0 bases, leaving 21 bases between the germline ends. The CDR3 consists of 16 residues. Germline loops: CDR1 SQVTM, CDR2 ANQGSEA. CDR3 residues: CSAGGSTLPYQETQYF. The CDR3 DNA is TGCAGCGCTGGTGGGAGCACCCTCCCGTACCAAGAGACCCAGTACTTC. The variable domain in full, with the rest retrieved from reference TRBV29-1 and TRBJ2-5, is SAVISQKPSRDICQRGTSLTIQCQVDSQVTMMFWYRQQPGQSLTLIATANQGSEATYESGFVIDKFPISRPNLTFSTLTVSNMSPEDSSIYLCSAGGSTLPYQETQYFGPGTRLLVL.

The chain has TRBV7-9 and TRBJ1-1; no reliable D call. Germline-derived CDR1 and CDR2 are SEHNR and FQNEAQ (reference sequence). V lost 8 bases and J 0 bases, leaving 16 bases between the germline ends. The CDR3 has 15 amino acids. In nucleotides, the CDR3 is TGTGCCAGCGTTTCAGGTGTAAGAATGAACACTGAAGCTTTCTTT. Protein sequence: CASVSGVRMNTEAFF.